The 31 T cell receptor beta chains presented below share a single source sample, sequenced in a study of neurological immune-mediated disorders. Each CDR3 protein is one row after TCRdb ran MiXCR on the 5' RACE reads. The table has tens of thousands of distinct CDR3 sequences, roughly 2.6% seen once; the top ten hold roughly 1.2%. Sequenced input: PBMCs. The receptors were sampled from a woman aged 30 to 39 with multiple sclerosis.

This clonotype was counted ten times or more. The chain combines TRBV9 with TRBJ1-2, with D tentatively TRBD1 (6 bases). The CDR3 extends over 13 amino acids. Trimming removed 0 bases at V and 4 bases at J, with 7 bases between. In germline, CDR1 is SGDLS, CDR2 YYNGEE. CDR3 sequence: CASSVEQGYGYTF. CDR3 DNA sequence: TGTGCCAGCAGCGTAGAACAGGGCTATGGCTACACCTTC.

The gene calls are TRBV29-1 and TRBJ1-1; D gene uncertain. Germline values: CDR1 SQVTM, CDR2 ANQGSEA. The CDR3 covers 13 residues. V was clipped by 7 bases and J by 0 bases, with 12 bases between them. The CDR3: CSAVVQMNTEAFF. DNA for the CDR3: TGCAGCGCCGTGGTACAGATGAACACTGAAGCTTTCTTT.

Regarding this clonotype: It may be a read error: a sequence one base away is much more abundant. The chain has TRBV20-1 and TRBJ2-1; 12 bases map to TRBD2. CDR3 length: 15 amino acids. J lost 3 bases, V lost 6 bases, and 6 bases had no gene match. CDR1 and CDR2 from the germline V gene are DFQATT and SNEGSKA (reference sequence). CDR3 loop: CSAPTSGRHYNEQFF. The DNA for the CDR3 is TGCAGTGCCCCAACTAGCGGGAGGCACTACAATGAGCAGTTCTTC.

At least ten counts were recorded for this clonotype. The chain employs TRBV2 and TRBJ2-3, with a tentative D call TRBD2 (6 bases). This CDR3 contains 15 residues. Germline V gene data show CDR1 as SNHLY and CDR2 as FYNNEI. V was cut by 4 bases and J by 0 bases, with 11 bases left in between. The CDR3 reads CASSVLAVSTDTQYF. The CDR3, as DNA: TGTGCCAGCAGTGTACTAGCTGTAAGCACAGATACGCAGTATTTT.

This clonotype was counted ten times or more. The chain is built from TRBV7-9 and TRBJ2-7; maybe TRBD2 (6 bases). The germline V gene encodes CDR1 SEHNR and CDR2 FQNEAQ (reference sequence). Trimming pared 10 bases from V and 5 bases from J, leaving 12 bases between. The CDR3 loop spans 11 amino acids. CDR3: CATGRIHEQYF. CDR3 DNA: TGTGCCACGGGGAGGATCCACGAGCAGTACTTC.

Many counts were recorded for this clonotype. The V and J genes are TRBV12-3 or TRBV12-4 and TRBJ1-5, with no clear D. The CDR3 contains 17 residues. Trimming pared 0 bases from V and 4 bases from J, leaving 16 bases between. The CDR3 loop is CASSLAPRSYWNQPQHF. For the CDR3, the DNA is TGTGCCAGCAGTTTAGCACCTCGGTCCTACTGGAATCAGCCCCAGCATTTT.

This clonotype was seen many times. The rearrangement links TRBV20-1 to TRBJ2-5; no definite D call. CDR1 is DFQATT, CDR2 SNEGSKA, per germline (reference sequence). Trimming cost V 0 bases and J 4 bases, with 21 bases left between them. CDR3 length equals 17 residues. CDR3 in DNA: TGCAGTGCTAGAGATTGGGCCGAAGCTAAGGCAAGAGAGACCCAGTACTTC. Residues: CSARDWAEAKARETQYF.

This clonotype has a count of ten or more. V usage is TRBV20-1 and J usage is TRBJ1-5; D not resolved. The CDR3 loop spans 16 amino acids. CDR1 DFQATT and CDR2 SNEGSKA come from the germline V gene (reference sequence). The V end was cut by 0 bases, the J end by 0 bases, with 12 bases between. The CDR3 DNA is TGCAGTGCTAGAGATCAGCGCAGCTATAGCAATCAGCCCCAGCATTTT. Translated: CSARDQRSYSNQPQHF.

This clonotype was seen ten or more times. This chain links TRBV25-1 with TRBJ2-7; D is ambiguous. The CDR3 is 14 residues long. Germline V gene sequence: CDR1 MGHDK, CDR2 SYGVNS. Trimming stripped 0 bases from V and 3 bases from J, with 9 bases between. The CDR3 region is CASSEYNSNYEQYF. The DNA of the CDR3 is TGTGCCAGCAGTGAATACAACAGCAACTACGAGCAGTACTTC.

At least ten counts were recorded for this clonotype. V and J are TRBV7-8 and TRBJ2-5; 12 bases line up with TRBD2. The CDR3 is made up of 17 amino acids. Germline V gives CDR1 SGHVS, CDR2 FQNEAQ. With 4 bases clipped from V and 3 bases from J, the junction kept 9 bases outside the gene matches. In DNA form, the CDR3 reads TGTGCCAGCAGCTCAGGGCCTAGCGGGAGGGCCGAAGAGACCCAGTACTTC. Translation: CASSSGPSGRAEETQYF. The full variable domain, in which reference TRBV7-8 and TRBJ2-5 provide the parts outside the CDR3, is GAGVSQSPRYKVAKRGQDVALRCDPISGHVSLFWYQQALGQGPEFLTYFQNEAQLDKSGLPSDRFFAERPEGSVSTLKIQRTQQEDSAVYLCASSSGPSGRAEETQYFGPGTRLLVL.

This clonotype was counted ten times or more. CDR3 loop: CASSLGPATDTQYF. In nucleotides, the CDR3 is TGTGCCAGCAGCCTGGGACCAGCCACAGATACGCAGTATTTT. The chain uses TRBV12-3 or TRBV12-4 and TRBJ2-3, with D possibly called TRBD1 or TRBD2 (5 bases each). The ends were cut back, 6 bases at V and 2 bases at J, with 12 bases in the middle. CDR3 length: 14 amino acids.

This clonotype has a handful of counts. The V call is TRBV5-1, the J call TRBJ2-2; D is uncertain. The CDR3 is 14 amino acids. Trimming took off 0 bases at V and 7 bases at J, with 10 bases between the two ends. Per germline, CDR1 SGHRS and CDR2 YFSETQ. The CDR3 bases are TGCGCCAGCAGCTTGGGTTACCGCGACGGGGAGCTGTTTTTT. Its translation is CASSLGYRDGELFF. Complete variable domain (other parts from reference TRBV5-1 and TRBJ2-2): KAGVTQTPRYLIKTRGQQVTLSCSPISGHRSVSWYQQTPGQGLQFLFEYFSETQRNKGNFPGRFSGRQFSNSRSEMNVSTLELGDSALYLCASSLGYRDGELFFGEGSRLTVL.

In its sample, this clonotype was seen many times. CDR3 sequence (DNA): TGCAGCGCCTTCTTGGCCGCGCCAACCTACGAGCAGTACTTC. Protein sequence: CSAFLAAPTYEQYF. The gene calls are TRBV29-1 and TRBJ2-7, with no clear D. The CDR3 length is 14 residues. CDR1 is SQVTM and CDR2 is ANQGSEA in the germline V gene. The ends were cut back, 7 bases at V and 2 bases at J, with 18 bases in the middle.

This clonotype showed up many times. The V gene is TRBV28, the J gene TRBJ1-2, with 7 bases matching TRBD1. Germline values: CDR1 MDHEN, CDR2 SYDVKM. The CDR3 covers 13 residues. V was clipped by 5 bases and J by 4 bases; unmatched bases: 4. In DNA form, the CDR3 reads TGTGCCAGCAGTGCCGGGACAGCCTATGGCTACACCTTC. It encodes CASSAGTAYGYTF.

There are many counts of this clonotype. The chain links TRBV10-3 to TRBJ2-7, with D possibly being TRBD1 (6 bases). The V gene's germline CDR1 is ENHRY and CDR2 SYGVKD. The length of the CDR3 is 15 residues. V gave up 4 bases and J gave up 7 bases, with 20 bases separating them. The CDR3 sequence: CAISAGQGPFGEQYF. The DNA of the CDR3 is TGTGCCATCAGTGCGGGACAAGGACCTTTCGGAGAGCAGTACTTC.

This clonotype showed up many times. V is TRBV9 and J is TRBJ2-1; 11 bases are shared with TRBD1. CDR3 size: 15 residues. CDR1 and CDR2 from the germline V gene are SGDLS and YYNGEE. V lost 4 bases, J lost 7 bases, and 7 bases stayed unmatched. The CDR3 nucleotides read TGTGCCAGCAGCCCCTCGGGGACAGGGGGAAATGAGCAGTTCTTC. Its translation: CASSPSGTGGNEQFF.

This clonotype was picked up many times. The chain employs TRBV12-3 or TRBV12-4 and TRBJ2-7, with 12 bases that match TRBD2. Trimming cost V 4 bases and J 3 bases; bases outside gene matches: 10. The CDR3 sequence is 17 residues long. The CDR3 nucleotides are TGTGCCAGCAGTTCCGGGACTAGCGGGCGTGGGTTCTACGAGCAGTACTTC. Its translation is CASSSGTSGRGFYEQYF.

In this sample, this clonotype turned up a few times. This chain links TRBV19 with TRBJ2-7, with 9 bases that match TRBD1. The V gene end was trimmed by 5 bases and the J gene end by 4 bases; junction bases not matched to a gene: 6. The CDR3 spans 14 residues. Per the germline V gene, CDR1 is LNHDA and CDR2 is SQIVND (reference sequence). CDR3 in amino acids: CASSSGTGLYEQYF. The CDR3 DNA is TGTGCCAGTAGTTCGGGGACAGGGTTGTACGAGCAGTACTTC. Drawing the rest from reference TRBV19 and TRBJ2-7, the complete variable domain is DGGITQSPKYLFRKEGQNVTLSCEQNLNHDAMYWYRQDPGQGLRLIYYSQIVNDFQKGDIAEGYSVSREKKESFPLTVTSAQKNPTAFYLCASSSGTGLYEQYFGPGTRLTVT.

This clonotype was recorded many times. The rearrangement uses TRBV9 and TRBJ2-1, with 11 bases aligning to TRBD2. CDR1 and CDR2 from the germline V gene are SGDLS and YYNGEE. Trimming cost V 4 bases and J 8 bases; bases outside gene matches: 8. The length of the CDR3 is 15 residues. The CDR3 coding sequence is TGTGCCAGCAGCAATCATAGCGGGAGGGGGGATGAGCAGTTCTTC. Translation: CASSNHSGRGDEQFF. The whole variable domain, filled in from reference TRBV9 and TRBJ2-1, reads DSGVTQTPKHLITATGQRVTLRCSPRSGDLSVYWYQQSLDQGLQFLIQYYNGEERAKGNILERFSAQQFPDLHSELNLSSLELGDSALYFCASSNHSGRGDEQFFGPGTRLTVL.

This clonotype was detected many times. This rearrangement joins TRBV7-3 to TRBJ2-7, with D maybe TRBD1 (5 bases). V lost 1 base to trimming and J lost 4 bases, with 14 bases between them. CDR1 SGHTA and CDR2 FQGTGA come from the germline V gene. The CDR3 length is 15 residues. Here the CDR3 DNA reads TGTGCCAGCAGCTTAATGCCAGGGATGGGTTACGAGCAGTACTTC. This codes for CASSLMPGMGYEQYF.

This chain links TRBV11-3 with TRBJ1-2; D is ambiguous. Germline values: CDR1 SGHNT, CDR2 YENEEA. The ends were cut back, 7 bases at V and 5 bases at J, with 20 bases in the middle. The CDR3 totals 15 residues. This chain's CDR3 is CASTPPRESGYGYTF. The CDR3 nucleotides read TGTGCCAGCACCCCCCCGAGGGAGAGTGGGTATGGCTACACCTTC.

In its sample, this clonotype was seen many times. This rearrangement joins TRBV10-3 to TRBJ2-5; D not certain. Trimming took 3 bases from V and 9 from J, leaving 11 bases between them. This CDR3 contains 12 residues. The germline gives CDR1 ENHRY, CDR2 SYGVKD. For the CDR3, the DNA is TGTGCCATCAGTGAATCGGTAGGACCCCAGTACTTC. Protein sequence: CAISESVGPQYF.

This clonotype was observed at least ten times. This chain links TRBV5-1 with TRBJ1-6, with D hard to call. CDR1 is SGHRS and CDR2 is YFSETQ in the germline V gene. The CDR3 totals 14 residues. V was cut by 4 bases and J by 6 bases, with 11 bases left in between. Written as DNA, the CDR3 is TGCGCCAGCAGCCCCGCCGGGAGTAATTCACCCCTCCACTTT. It codes for CASSPAGSNSPLHF.

This clonotype occurred many times. The gene calls are TRBV28 and TRBJ1-2; 8 nucleotides match TRBD1. Germline loops: CDR1 MDHEN, CDR2 SYDVKM. The V segment lost 10 bases and the J segment 0 bases; nucleotides outside the gene matches: 10. This CDR3 spans 15 amino acids. In DNA, the CDR3 is TGTGCCACAGAGACAGGGGCTTACTCTAACTATGGCTACACCTTC. It translates to CATETGAYSNYGYTF.

This clonotype was detected many times. This chain links TRBV20-1 with TRBJ1-1, with D possibly being TRBD1 (5 bases). Germline V CDR1 and CDR2: DFQATT, SNEGSKA (reference sequence). V lost 0 bases, J lost 5 bases, and 13 bases lay in between. This CDR3 is built from 14 residues. The CDR3 region is CSARDEGKGTEAFF. The CDR3 DNA reads as TGCAGTGCTAGAGATGAGGGGAAGGGGACTGAAGCTTTCTTT.

This chain uses TRBV6-6 with TRBJ1-1; 11 nucleotides match TRBD1. Losses at the gene ends were 6 bases for V and 1 base for J; bases not matched to a gene: 4. Germline V gives CDR1 MNHNY, CDR2 SVGAGI (reference sequence). The CDR3 is 15 residues long. The CDR3 region is CASSGQGARNTEAFF. The CDR3, as DNA: TGTGCCAGCAGCGGACAGGGGGCGCGGAACACTGAAGCTTTCTTT.

This clonotype was observed many times. This chain joins TRBV5-5 and TRBJ1-2; tentatively, D is TRBD1 (5 bases). Germline-derived CDR1 and CDR2 are SGHKS and YYEKEE (reference sequence). The CDR3 spans 13 residues. Between the trimmed V and J ends, which lost 0 bases and 3 bases, there was a span of 6 bases. The DNA of the CDR3 is TGTGCCAGCAGCTTGGGGGGGGACTATGGCTACACCTTC. It yields the protein CASSLGGDYGYTF.

This clonotype was observed many times. V gene TRBV9 combines with J gene TRBJ1-1; D is undetermined. The V end was cut by 8 bases, the J end by 3 bases, with 14 bases between. This CDR3 region has 13 residues. Germline lookup yields CDR1 SGDLS and CDR2 YYNGEE. The CDR3 sequence is CASSLLEDTEAFF. CDR3 sequence (DNA): TGTGCCAGTAGCCTTCTGGAGGACACTGAAGCTTTCTTT.

There are many counts of this clonotype. V gene TRBV19 combines with J gene TRBJ1-2; possibly TRBD1 for D (5 bases). The germline gives CDR1 LNHDA, CDR2 SQIVND (reference sequence). This CDR3 spans 15 amino acids. V dropped 2 bases and J dropped 7 bases, with 17 bases sitting between them. The CDR3, as DNA: TGTGCCAGTAGTATATTTGGGCAGGGAAGGGGTGGCTACACCTTC. Protein: CASSIFGQGRGGYTF.

This clonotype was counted ten times or more. This chain links TRBV28 with TRBJ1-4; D remains unclear. V was cut by 5 bases and J by 6 bases, with 13 bases left in between. The germline V gene encodes CDR1 MDHEN and CDR2 SYDVKM. The CDR3 runs to 14 residues. For the CDR3, the DNA is TGTGCCAGCAGTCCCACCCAGGCTTATGAAAAACTGTTTTTT. This codes for CASSPTQAYEKLFF.

This clonotype was observed a few times. The chain uses TRBV3-1 and TRBJ2-3, with TRBD2 matching over 9 bases. CDR3 size: 16 residues. Per the germline V gene, CDR1 is LGHDT and CDR2 is YNNKEL (reference sequence). J was trimmed by 5 bases and V by 1 base; bases with no gene match: 7. The CDR3 DNA follows: TGTGCCAGCAGCCAAGCAGTAGCGGGAGATGGAGATACGCAGTATTTT. Amino acid sequence: CASSQAVAGDGDTQYF.